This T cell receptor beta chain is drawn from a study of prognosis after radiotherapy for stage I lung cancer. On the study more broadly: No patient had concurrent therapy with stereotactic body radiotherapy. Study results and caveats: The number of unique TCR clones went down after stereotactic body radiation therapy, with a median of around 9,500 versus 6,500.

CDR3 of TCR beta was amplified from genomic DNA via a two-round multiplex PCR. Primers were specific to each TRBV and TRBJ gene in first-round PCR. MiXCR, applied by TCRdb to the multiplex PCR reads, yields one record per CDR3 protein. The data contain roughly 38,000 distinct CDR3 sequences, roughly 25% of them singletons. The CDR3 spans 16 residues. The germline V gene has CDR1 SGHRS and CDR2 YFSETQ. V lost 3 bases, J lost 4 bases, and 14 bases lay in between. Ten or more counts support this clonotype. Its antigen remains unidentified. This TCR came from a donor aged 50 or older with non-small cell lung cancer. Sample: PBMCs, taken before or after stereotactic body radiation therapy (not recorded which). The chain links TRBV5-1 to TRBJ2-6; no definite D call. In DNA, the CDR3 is TGCGCCAGCAGCTGGGGAAGGGCTTACGGGGCCAACGTCCTGACTTTC. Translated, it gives CASSWGRAYGANVLTF.